This TCR beta chain was sequenced during a study of T-cell reconstitution after alpha-beta-depleted transplantation in children. TCRbeta library construction was performed incorporating unique molecular identifiers. Each CDR3 protein gets one entry after TCRdb re-called the PCR reads with MiXCR. Of some 490,000 distinct CDR3 sequences in the sample, approximately 12% were seen once. This clonotype was observed a few times. Germline CDR1 MNHNY, CDR2 SVGAGI (reference sequence). V shed 6 bases and J shed 3 bases, with 9 bases lying between them. This CDR3 contains 13 residues. This specimen was PBMCs from the stem cell graft donor, taken from the stem cell graft. The chain combines TRBV6-6 with TRBJ2-4; D not resolved. This sequence was found in a human donor who donated a stem cell graft to a child with combined immunodeficiency. The CDR3 region is CASRDSNKNIQYF. The CDR3 coding sequence is TGTGCCAGCAGAGACTCCAACAAAAACATTCAGTACTTC.